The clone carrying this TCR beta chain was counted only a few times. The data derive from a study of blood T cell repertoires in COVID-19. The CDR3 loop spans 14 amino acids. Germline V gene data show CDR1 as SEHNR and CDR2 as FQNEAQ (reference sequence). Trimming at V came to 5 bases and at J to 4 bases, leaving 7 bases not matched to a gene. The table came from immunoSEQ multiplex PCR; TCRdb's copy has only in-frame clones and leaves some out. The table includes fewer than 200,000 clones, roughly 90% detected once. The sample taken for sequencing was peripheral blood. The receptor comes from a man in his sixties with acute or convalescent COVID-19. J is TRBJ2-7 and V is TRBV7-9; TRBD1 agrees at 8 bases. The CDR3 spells CASSPGTGRYEQYF. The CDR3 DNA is TGTGCCAGCAGCCCGGGGACAGGCCGATACGAGCAGTACTTC. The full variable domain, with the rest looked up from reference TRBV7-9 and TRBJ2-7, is DTGVSQNPRHKITKRGQNVTFRCDPISEHNRLYWYRQTLGQGPEFLTYFQNEAQLEKSRLLSDRFSAERPKGSFSTLEIQRTEQGDSAMYLCASSPGTGRYEQYFGPGTRLTVT.